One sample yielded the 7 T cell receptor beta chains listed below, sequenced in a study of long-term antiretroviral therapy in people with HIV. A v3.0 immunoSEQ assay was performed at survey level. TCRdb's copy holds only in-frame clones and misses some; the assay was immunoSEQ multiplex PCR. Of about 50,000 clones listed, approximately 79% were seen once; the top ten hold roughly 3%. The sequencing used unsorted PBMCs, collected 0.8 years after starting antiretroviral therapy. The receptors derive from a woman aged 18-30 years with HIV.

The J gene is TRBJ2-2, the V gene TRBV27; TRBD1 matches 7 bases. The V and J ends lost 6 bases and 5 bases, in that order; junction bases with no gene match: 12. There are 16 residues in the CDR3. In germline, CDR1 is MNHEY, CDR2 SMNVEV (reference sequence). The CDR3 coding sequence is TGTGCCAGCAGCACCCTTAGGGGGCCGGGGACCGGGGAGCTGTTTTTT. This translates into CASSTLRGPGTGELFF.

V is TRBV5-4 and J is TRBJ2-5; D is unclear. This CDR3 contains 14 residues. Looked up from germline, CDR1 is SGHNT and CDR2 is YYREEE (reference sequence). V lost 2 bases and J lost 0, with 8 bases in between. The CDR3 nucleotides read TGTGCCAGCAGCTTAAGAGACAACCAAGAGACCCAGTACTTC. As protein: CASSLRDNQETQYF.

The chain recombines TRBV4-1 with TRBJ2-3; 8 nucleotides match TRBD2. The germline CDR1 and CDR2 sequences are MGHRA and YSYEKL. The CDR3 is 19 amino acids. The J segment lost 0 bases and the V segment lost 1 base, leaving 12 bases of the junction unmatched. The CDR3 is CASSQALGGTSGSTDTQYF. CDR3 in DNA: TGCGCCAGCAGCCAAGCCCTAGGTGGAACTAGCGGTAGCACAGATACGCAGTATTTT.

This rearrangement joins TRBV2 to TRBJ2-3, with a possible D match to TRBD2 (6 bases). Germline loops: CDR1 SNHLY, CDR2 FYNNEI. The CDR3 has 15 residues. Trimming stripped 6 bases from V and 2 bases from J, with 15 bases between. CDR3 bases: TGTGCCAGCAGGCCAGGACAACTAGCCACAGATACGCAGTATTTT. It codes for CASRPGQLATDTQYF. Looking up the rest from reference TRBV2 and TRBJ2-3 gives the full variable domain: EPEVTQTPSHQVTQMGQEVILRCVPISNHLYFYWYRQILGQKVEFLVSFYNNEISEKSEIFDDQFSVERPDGSNFTLKIRSTKLEDSAMYFCASRPGQLATDTQYFGPGTRLTVL.

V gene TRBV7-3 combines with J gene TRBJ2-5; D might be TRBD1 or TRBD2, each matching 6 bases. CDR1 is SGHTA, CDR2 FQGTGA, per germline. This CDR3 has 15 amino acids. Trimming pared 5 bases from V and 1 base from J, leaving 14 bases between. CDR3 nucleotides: TGTGCCAGCAGCAACCCGGGGGCGGCCCAAGAGACCCAGTACTTC. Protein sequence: CASSNPGAAQETQYF.

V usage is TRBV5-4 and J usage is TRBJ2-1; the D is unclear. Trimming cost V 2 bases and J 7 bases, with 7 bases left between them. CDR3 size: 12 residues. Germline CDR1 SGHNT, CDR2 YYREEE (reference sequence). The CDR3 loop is CASSFEANEQFF. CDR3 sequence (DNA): TGTGCCAGCAGCTTTGAAGCAAATGAGCAGTTCTTC.

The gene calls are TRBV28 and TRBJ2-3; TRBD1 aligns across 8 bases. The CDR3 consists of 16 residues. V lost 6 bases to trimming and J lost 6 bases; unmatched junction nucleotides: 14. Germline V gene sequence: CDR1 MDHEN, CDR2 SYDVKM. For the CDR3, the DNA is TGTGCCAGCAGCTTCCAGACAGGGGCCCGGGGGGATACGCAGTATTTT. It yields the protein CASSFQTGARGDTQYF.